These 17 T cell receptor beta chains were sequenced from one sample in a study of blood T cell repertoires in COVID-19. Repertoires were generated with immunoSEQ multiplex PCR, while TCRdb's copy carries only in-frame clones and drops some. This table has 70,000 to 95,000 clones, 80% to 95% appearing once. The sample comprised peripheral blood. The receptors come from a man aged 45-65 years with COVID-19, enrolled during active disease.

The gene calls are TRBV24-1 and TRBJ2-1; perhaps TRBD1 as D (6 bases). This CDR3 comprises 13 residues. Per the germline V gene, CDR1 is KGHDR and CDR2 is SFDVKD. Trimming took 5 bases from V and 8 from J, leaving 12 bases between them. The CDR3 reads CATSVGQGYEQFF. The CDR3 coding sequence is TGTGCCACCAGTGTGGGTCAGGGGTATGAGCAGTTCTTC.

This chain uses TRBV18 with TRBJ2-7; D perhaps matches TRBD2 (5 bases). Looked up from germline, CDR1 is KGHSH and CDR2 is LQKENI. The CDR3 is 13 residues long. Trimming removed 2 bases from V and 3 bases from J, with 8 bases in between. The CDR3 DNA reads as TGTGCCAGCTCACCAGTCGAGGGCTACGAGCAGTACTTC. Translated, it gives CASSPVEGYEQYF.

The chain couples TRBV6-1 to TRBJ1-5; D is perhaps TRBD1 (5 bases). This CDR3 region has 14 residues. Deletions cut 2 bases from V and 1 base from J, with 6 bases between. CDR1 and CDR2 (germline): MNHNS, SASEGT. The chain's CDR3 is CASSESGSNQPQHF. The CDR3 DNA follows: TGTGCCAGCAGTGAATCAGGGAGCAATCAGCCCCAGCATTTT.

The chain employs TRBV30 and TRBJ2-7, with 9 bases aligning to TRBD1. J gave up 2 bases and V 5 bases, and 7 bases lay outside the gene matches. This CDR3 region has 14 residues. Germline V CDR1 and CDR2: GTSNPN, SVGIG (reference sequence). Written as DNA, the CDR3 is TGTGCCTGGGGGACAGGGCCTTCTACCTACGAGCAGTACTTC. Residues: CAWGTGPSTYEQYF.

The chain joins TRBV21-1 to TRBJ1-5. TRBV21-1 is classified as a pseudogene. This CDR3 has 15 amino acids. CDR3: CASSKATTGNQPQHF. The DNA of the CDR3 is TGTGCCAGCAGCAAAGCGACGACGGGGAATCAGCCCCAGCATTTT.

The V call is TRBV29-1, the J call TRBJ1-4, with 9 nucleotides matching TRBD1. CDR1 is SQVTM, CDR2 ANQGSEA, per germline. CDR3 length: 13 residues. V lost 5 bases and J lost 7; bases outside the gene matches: 5. For the CDR3, the DNA is TGCAGCGTTCAACAGGGGGCGTCTGAAAAACTGTTTTTT. This translates into CSVQQGASEKLFF.

CDR3 DNA: TGTGCCAGCAGCTTCGAGGGCTCTGGGGCCAACGTCCTGACTTTC. Its protein is CASSFEGSGANVLTF. The rearrangement links TRBV7-3 to TRBJ2-6; tentatively, D is TRBD2 (5 bases). V dropped 3 bases and J dropped 0 bases, with 6 bases sitting between them. The V gene's germline CDR1 is SGHTA and CDR2 FQGTGA. The CDR3 spans 15 residues.

This chain links TRBV28 with TRBJ1-2; 7 bases are shared with TRBD1. The germline CDR1 and CDR2 sequences are MDHEN and SYDVKM. This CDR3 contains 16 residues. J gave up 4 bases and V 6 bases, and 14 bases lay outside the gene matches. The CDR3 sequence: CASSPLTGFGVYGYTF. In nucleotides, the CDR3 is TGTGCCAGCAGCCCCCTGACAGGGTTTGGTGTCTATGGCTACACCTTC.

This chain connects TRBV5-4 to TRBJ1-3, with unresolved D. With 2 bases removed from V and 3 bases from J, the gap between germline ends came to 12 bases. CDR3 size: 15 residues. From germline, CDR1 is SGHNT and CDR2 YYREEE (reference sequence). CDR3 coding DNA: TGTGCCAGCAGCTTAGGAGGTTCTTATGGAAACACCATATATTTT. The encoded protein is CASSLGGSYGNTIYF.

The chain uses TRBV6-2 or TRBV6-3 and TRBJ1-5, with a tentative D call TRBD1 (6 bases). V was shortened by 6 bases and J by 4 bases, with 16 bases between the two germline ends. From germline, CDR1 is MNHEY and CDR2 SVGEGT. The CDR3 length is 15 residues. CDR3 DNA sequence: TGTGCCAGCAGCCCCGGGGACACGACGAATCAGCCCCAGCATTTT. Translating gives CASSPGDTTNQPQHF.

The chain carries TRBV5-4 and TRBJ2-7; TRBD1 matches at 9 bases. This CDR3 has 12 amino acids. The V gene's germline CDR1 is SGHNT and CDR2 YYREEE (reference sequence). The J segment lost 7 bases and the V segment lost 4 bases, leaving 3 bases of the junction unmatched. This chain's CDR3 is CASSHGTGEQYV. The CDR3 DNA reads as TGTGCCAGCAGCCACGGGACAGGGGAGCAGTACGTC.

The chain uses TRBV2 and TRBJ2-7; possibly TRBD2 for D (5 bases). Germline V gives CDR1 SNHLY, CDR2 FYNNEI. The ends were cut back, 7 bases at V and 1 base at J, with 11 bases in the middle. The CDR3 has 13 residues. The CDR3 reads CASTLSGSYEQYF. The CDR3 bases are TGTGCCAGCACCCTGAGCGGTTCCTACGAGCAGTACTTC.

This sequence joins TRBV4-3 and TRBJ2-2; D may be TRBD2 (6 bases). Germline V lookup: CDR1 LGHNA, CDR2 YSLEER. V lost 0 bases and J 7 bases, leaving 15 bases between the germline ends. The CDR3 consists of 16 residues. CDR3 DNA: TGCGCCAGCAGCCAAGATAAAAGGGGCGGGATCGGGGAGCTGTTTTTT. Translation: CASSQDKRGGIGELFF.

V gene TRBV28 combines with J gene TRBJ2-1; 14 bases are shared with TRBD2. This CDR3 comprises 16 residues. After removal of 0 bases from V and 8 bases from J, the junction contained 3 bases not matched to a gene. Germline V gene lookup returns CDR1 MDHEN and CDR2 SYDVKM. This chain's CDR3 is CASSLWGTSGRDEQFF. The CDR3 nucleotides are TGTGCCAGCAGTTTATGGGGGACTAGCGGGAGAGATGAGCAGTTCTTC.

A single count supports this clone. The gene calls are TRBV6-5 and TRBJ2-5; 9 bases are shared with TRBD2. Trimming removed 2 bases from V and 2 bases from J; junction bases left unmatched: 3. Germline V gene lookup returns CDR1 MNHEY and CDR2 SVGAGI. This CDR3 has 15 amino acids. CDR3 sequence reads: CASSYNSGSQETQYF. Here the CDR3 DNA reads TGTGCCAGCAGTTACAATAGCGGGAGTCAAGAGACCCAGTACTTC.

The V and J genes are TRBV11-2 and TRBJ2-1, with a possible D match to TRBD2 (7 bases). The CDR3 sequence is 17 residues long. The germline V and J ends were trimmed by 8 bases and 3 bases, with 23 bases remaining between them. CDR1 is SGHAT, CDR2 FQNNGV, per germline. The CDR3 nucleotides read TGTGCCAGCGTCAGGGGACCCGGGCTAGCGGACTACAATGAGCAGTTCTTC. Translated: CASVRGPGLADYNEQFF.

The V call is TRBV3-1 (or the pseudogene TRBV3-2), the J call TRBJ1-3, with D possibly being TRBD1 (5 bases). The V gene lost 3 bases and the J gene lost 4 bases, with 13 bases spanning the gap. Germline-derived CDR1 and CDR2 are LGHDT and YNNKEL (reference sequence). This CDR3 is 15 amino acids long. Here the CDR3 reads CASSHLGARGNTIYF. In DNA form, the CDR3 reads TGTGCCAGCAGCCATCTTGGGGCGCGAGGAAACACCATATATTTT.